The entry that follows covers one TCR beta chain sequence. Authors' analysis steps: Scientists estimated how many nucleated cells there were by amplifying reference gene primers. Here immunoSEQ multiplex PCR was the method, and the copy in TCRdb shows in-frame clones only, minus some. That table is the source of V, J and clone size, and D and trimming were worked out from the DNA. This table has approximately 23,000 clones, around 90% appearing once. The CDR3 contains 14 residues. Trimming pared 4 bases from V and 0 bases from J, leaving 11 bases between. Germline loops: CDR1 SGHRS, CDR2 YFSETQ. The data derive from a study of blood T cell repertoires in COVID-19. Looking at the study overall: Specimens from acute and convalescent COVID-19 originated in the United States, Italy and Spain.

This TCR was sampled from a man between 65 and 85 years old with acute or convalescent COVID-19. This chain joins TRBV5-1 and TRBJ2-7; D not certain. The source material was peripheral blood. This CDR3 reads CASSPQAGSYEQYF. The CDR3 nucleotides read TGCGCCAGCAGCCCCCAAGCTGGCTCCTACGAGCAGTACTTC. Based on the CDR3 plus reference TRBV5-1 and TRBJ2-7, the full variable domain is KAGVTQTPRYLIKTRGQQVTLSCSPISGHRSVSWYQQTPGQGLQFLFEYFSETQRNKGNFPGRFSGRQFSNSRSEMNVSTLELGDSALYLCASSPQAGSYEQYFGPGTRLTVT.